Shown below are 6 T cell receptor beta chains from a single sample sequenced in a study of blood T cell repertoires in COVID-19. The assay was immunoSEQ multiplex PCR, and TCRdb's table has in-frame clones only and misses some. Found here are some 16,000 clones, 80% to 90% of them singletons; the top ten hold around a third. Sequenced material: peripheral blood. The source is a man aged 65 to 79 in a cohort sampled during active COVID-19.

The rearrangement links TRBV7-2 to TRBJ2-7; D may be TRBD1 (6 bases). CDR3 length: 13 residues. CDR1 is SGHTA, CDR2 FQGNSA, per germline. Trimming shortened V by 2 bases and J by 3 bases, and 8 bases separated the two germline ends. The CDR3 DNA reads TGTGCCAGCAGCTTAAGGACAGACTACGAGCAGTACTTC. As protein: CASSLRTDYEQYF.

This sequence joins TRBV5-1 and TRBJ2-1; 13 bases line up with TRBD2. The CDR3 is 16 amino acids. In germline, CDR1 is SGHRS, CDR2 YFSETQ. V lost 3 bases and J lost 7; bases outside the gene matches: 7. CDR3 protein: CASSSGLAGMENEQFF. CDR3 in DNA: TGCGCCAGCAGCTCGGGACTAGCGGGAATGGAGAATGAGCAGTTCTTC.

This clone is categorized as medium-sized. The rearrangement joins TRBV27 to TRBJ2-7; TRBD2 is a possible D gene (6 bases). This CDR3 is 15 amino acids long. Germline lookup yields CDR1 MNHEY and CDR2 SMNVEV (reference sequence). V lost 3 bases, J lost 4 bases, and 16 bases lay in between. CDR3 sequence: CASSFFGGNEYEQYF. The CDR3 DNA is TGTGCCAGCAGTTTTTTCGGGGGTAATGAGTACGAGCAGTACTTC.

The rearrangement joins TRBV30 to TRBJ2-1; 14 bases fit TRBD2. This CDR3 contains 15 residues. The germline CDR1 and CDR2 sequences are GTSNPN and SVGIG (reference sequence). The junction had 9 bases not matched to a gene; V was cut back by 5 bases and J by 9 bases. CDR3 residues: CAWARLAGGPSEQFF. CDR3 in DNA: TGTGCCTGGGCAAGACTAGCGGGAGGGCCTTCTGAGCAGTTCTTC.

This chain uses TRBV5-1 with TRBJ2-1; TRBD1 agrees at 11 bases. The V gene's germline CDR1 is SGHRS and CDR2 YFSETQ. CDR3 size: 17 residues. V lost 4 bases, J lost 8 bases, and 14 bases stayed unmatched. The CDR3: CASSLPTGQGAWDEQFF. The CDR3 DNA reads TGCGCCAGCAGCCTACCCACAGGACAGGGGGCCTGGGATGAGCAGTTCTTC.

V gene TRBV19 combines with J gene TRBJ1-1; TRBD1 matches 9 bases. Germline loops: CDR1 LNHDA, CDR2 SQIVND (reference sequence). V gave up 6 bases and J gave up 5 bases; unmatched junction bases: 7. There are 14 residues in the CDR3. CDR3 nucleotides: TGTGCCAGTAGGGGGGGACAGGGCGGAACTGAAGCTTTCTTT. It codes for CASRGGQGGTEAFF.